The 3 T cell receptor beta chains in this list originate from one sample, sequenced in a study of graft-versus-host responses after intestinal transplantation. The researchers put 200,000 CFSE-labeled responder cells into plates with 200,000 irradiated, violet-dye-labeled stimulator cells. TCRdb's table, derived via immunoSEQ multiplex PCR, lists solely in-frame clones and lacks some. The sample has approximately 13,000 clones; 30% are singletons. The sample consisted of alloreactive CD8+ T cells from a mixed lymphocyte reaction culture, taken before intestinal transplant. Subset of the sample: CFSE-low proliferating T cells sorted from approximately 6-day pre-transplant mixed lymphocyte reaction (GvH or HvG direction). Every receptor here comes from a human patient who received an intestinal transplant.

This clone was counted between two and nine times. V is TRBV10-3 and J is TRBJ2-5; maybe TRBD2 (5 bases). The CDR3 contains 18 residues. V was clipped by 8 bases and J by 5 bases, with 30 bases between them. Germline CDR1 is ENHRY and CDR2 is SYGVKD. This CDR3 is CAISTEARGPGVGETQYF. CDR3 DNA sequence: TGTGCCATCTCCACCGAGGCTCGCGGGCCAGGAGTTGGGGAGACCCAGTACTTC.

This clone has a handful of counts. J is TRBJ1-5 and V is TRBV6-5; D remains ambiguous. The V and J ends lost 10 bases and 6 bases respectively, with 10 bases between them. The CDR3 loop spans 11 amino acids. Germline-derived CDR1 and CDR2 are MNHEY and SVGAGI. CDR3 region: CATGWGQPQHF. As DNA, the CDR3 is TGTGCCACGGGGTGGGGTCAGCCCCAGCATTTT.

V gene TRBV11-1 combines with J gene TRBJ2-5, with D perhaps TRBD2 (6 bases). The CDR3 sequence is 14 residues long. Per germline, CDR1 SGHAT and CDR2 FQDESV (reference sequence). Trimming cost V 3 bases and J 1 base, with 9 bases left between them. CDR3 in amino acids: CASSFSGGQETQYF. As DNA, the CDR3 is TGTGCCAGCAGCTTTTCCGGGGGCCAAGAGACCCAGTACTTC. Variable domain in full (rest from reference TRBV11-1 and TRBJ2-5): EAEVAQSPRYKITEKSQAVAFWCDPISGHATLYWYRQILGQGPELLVQFQDESVVDDSQLPKDRFSAERLKGVDSTLKIQPAELGDSAMYLCASSFSGGQETQYFGPGTRLLVL.